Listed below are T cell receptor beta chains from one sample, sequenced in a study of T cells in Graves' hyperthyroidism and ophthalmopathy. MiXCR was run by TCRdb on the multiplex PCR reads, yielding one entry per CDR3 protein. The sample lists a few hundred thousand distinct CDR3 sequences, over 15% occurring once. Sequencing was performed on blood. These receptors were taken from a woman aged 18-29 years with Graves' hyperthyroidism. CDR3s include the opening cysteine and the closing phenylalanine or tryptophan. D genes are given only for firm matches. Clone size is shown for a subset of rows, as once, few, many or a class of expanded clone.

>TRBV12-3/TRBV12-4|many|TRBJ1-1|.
TGTGCCAGCAGTTCTAAGGGCACTGAAGCTTTCTTT
CASSSKGTEAFF
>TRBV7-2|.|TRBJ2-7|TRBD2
TGTGCCAGCGCTCTTAGCGGGGGAGACGAGCAGTACTTC
CASALSGGDEQYF
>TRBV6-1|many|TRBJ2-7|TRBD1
TGTGCCAGCAGAAGGGACAGGGGGATCTCCTACGAGCAGTACTTC
CASRRDRGISYEQYF
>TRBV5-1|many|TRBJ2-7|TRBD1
TGCGCCAGCAGCCGCGGACAGGGGGCGGTCTACGAGCAGTACTTC
CASSRGQGAVYEQYF
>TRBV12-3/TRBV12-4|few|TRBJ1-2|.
TGTGCCAGCAGTTTAGAAAGGGCATTGGATGGCTACACCTTC
CASSLERALDGYTF
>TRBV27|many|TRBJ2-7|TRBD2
TGTGCCAGCAGTTTAGGAGCGGGGGCTCCCTACGAGCAGTACTTC
CASSLGAGAPYEQYF
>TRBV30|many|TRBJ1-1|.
TGTGCCTGGAGTGTACCCTGGGGGTCCATGAACACTGAAGCTTTCTTT
CAWSVPWGSMNTEAFF
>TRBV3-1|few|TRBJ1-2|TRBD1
TGTGCCAGCAGCCCCAAGCCCGGACAGGGGGGTTACTATGGCTACACCTTC
CASSPKPGQGGYYGYTF
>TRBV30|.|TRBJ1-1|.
TGTGCCTGGAGCCGAAGTGAAGCTTTCTTT
CAWSRSEAFF
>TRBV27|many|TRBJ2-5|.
TGTGCCAGCAGTTCCTACCCGGACGGGCCGTGGGAGACCCAGTACTTC
CASSSYPDGPWETQYF
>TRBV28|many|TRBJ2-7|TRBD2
TGTGCCAGCATGTGGGGCGGGGGGTCCTACGAGCAGTACTTC
CASMWGGGSYEQYF
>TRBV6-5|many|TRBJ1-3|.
TGTGCCAGCAGTCCCCACGAGGGCGGTGGAAACACCATATATTTT
CASSPHEGGGNTIYF
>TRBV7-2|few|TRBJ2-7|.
TGTGCCAGCAGCTTGGTCAGCAGCTCCTACGAGCAGTACTTC
CASSLVSSSYEQYF
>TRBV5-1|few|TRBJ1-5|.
TGCGCCAGCAGTTTCCTATGGACATCTGATCAGCCCCAGCATTTT
CASSFLWTSDQPQHF
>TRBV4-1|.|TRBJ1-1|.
TGCGCCAGCAGCCAAGTGGGTCAGACCGGAGGGGCTTTCTTT
CASSQVGQTGGAFF
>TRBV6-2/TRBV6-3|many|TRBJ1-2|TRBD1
TGTGCCAGCAGTTACTCTTCGGGACAGGCGAATTATGGCTACACCTTC
CASSYSSGQANYGYTF
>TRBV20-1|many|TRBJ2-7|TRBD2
TGCAGTGCTAGTGGGAGCGGGGCCACCTACGAGCAGTACTTC
CSASGSGATYEQYF
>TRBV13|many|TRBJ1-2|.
TGTGCCAGCAGCTCCCGGGTCACCTATGGCTACACCTTC
CASSSRVTYGYTF
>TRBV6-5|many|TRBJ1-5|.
TGTGCCAGCAGTTACTCGAGGCGGTTCAATCAGCCCCAGCATTTT
CASSYSRRFNQPQHF
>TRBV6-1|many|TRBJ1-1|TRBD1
TGTGCCAGCAGCCTTCAGGGGGTGAACACTGAAGCTTTCTTT
CASSLQGVNTEAFF
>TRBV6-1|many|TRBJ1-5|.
TGTGCCAGCAGTCGGGACCGGATTAATCAGCCCCAGCATTTT
CASSRDRINQPQHF
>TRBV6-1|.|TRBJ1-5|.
TGTGCCAGCTCGAAGGGTTTTGACAATCAGCCCCAGCATTTT
CASSKGFDNQPQHF
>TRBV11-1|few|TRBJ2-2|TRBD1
TGTGCCAGCAGCCTCGGGTACTACAGGGGTGGTGGCCCCGGGGAGCTGTTTTTT
CASSLGYYRGGGPGELFF
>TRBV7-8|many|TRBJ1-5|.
TGTGCCAGCAGCTTAGAAGGGGGGATCAGGAATCAGCCCCAGCATTTT
CASSLEGGIRNQPQHF
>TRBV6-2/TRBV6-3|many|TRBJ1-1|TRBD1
TGTGCCAGCAGTTACCTTCCTCGACAGGGGGCCTTGAACACTGAAGCTTTCTTT
CASSYLPRQGALNTEAFF
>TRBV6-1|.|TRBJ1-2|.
TGTGCCAGCAGTGAGTGGGAAAGTCGGGACTATGGCTACACCTTC
CASSEWESRDYGYTF
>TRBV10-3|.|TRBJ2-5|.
TGTGCCATCAGTAATCCGCCAAATGGGGGGCGAGAGACCCAGTACTTC
CAISNPPNGGRETQYF
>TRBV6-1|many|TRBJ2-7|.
TGTGCCAGCAGTCCCCTCGACAATTCTCGGGAGCAGTACTTC
CASSPLDNSREQYF
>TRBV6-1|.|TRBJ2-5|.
TGTGCCAGCAGGAAGAGACTAGGTTCGGAGACCCAGTACTTC
CASRKRLGSETQYF
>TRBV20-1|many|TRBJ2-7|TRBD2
TGCAGTGCTAGGAGAGGGAGGATGACTAGCGGGGGACCCTACGAGCAGTACTTC
CSARRGRMTSGGPYEQYF
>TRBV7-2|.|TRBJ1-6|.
TGTGCCAGCAGCCTTCTTCGCCGGGGAGAAGGGGCACCCCTCCACTTT
CASSLLRRGEGAPLHF
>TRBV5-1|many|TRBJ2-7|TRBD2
TGCGCCAGCAGCTTTGCGCGGGGGGGCGTTTCCTACGAGCAGTACTTC
CASSFARGGVSYEQYF
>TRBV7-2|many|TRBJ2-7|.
TGTGCCAGCAGCTTATCGGCTAGCGAATTGGTCTACGAGCAGTACTTC
CASSLSASELVYEQYF
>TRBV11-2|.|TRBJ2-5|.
TGTGCCAGCAGCCCACCGGGACCCCGACGAGAGACCCAGTACTTC
CASSPPGPRRETQYF
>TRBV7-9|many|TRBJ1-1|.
TGTGCCAGCAGGACCTCAGGGCTGAACACTGAAGCTTTCTTT
CASRTSGLNTEAFF
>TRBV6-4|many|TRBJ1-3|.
TGTGCCAGCAGTCGTACACTAGAATCCTCAGCTGGAAACACCATATATTTT
CASSRTLESSAGNTIYF
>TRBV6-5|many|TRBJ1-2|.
TGTGCCAGCAGTTTGGACGGTCCCTACTATGGCTACACCTTC
CASSLDGPYYGYTF
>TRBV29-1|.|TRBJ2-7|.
TGCAGCGTTGATAGCGACACCAACTACGAGCAGTACTTC
CSVDSDTNYEQYF
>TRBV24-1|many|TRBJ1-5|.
TGTGCCACCAGTGATTTGCCGGAGCCCGATCAGCCCCAGCATTTT
CATSDLPEPDQPQHF
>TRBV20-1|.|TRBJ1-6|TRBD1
TGCAGTGCCAAAGAGGGGGCGAGCCTCTATAATTCACCCCTCCACTTT
CSAKEGASLYNSPLHF
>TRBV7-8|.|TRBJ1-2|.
TGTGCCAGCAGCTTAGGGAGGACAGCTACGCATCGCTATGGCTACACCTTC
CASSLGRTATHRYGYTF
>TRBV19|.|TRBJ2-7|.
TGTGCCAGTAGTAACGGGGGTTTAGGCTACGAGCAGTACTTC
CASSNGGLGYEQYF
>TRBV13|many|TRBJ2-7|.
TGTGCCAGCAGCGCGCGACAGTTTTCCTACGAGCAGTACTTC
CASSARQFSYEQYF
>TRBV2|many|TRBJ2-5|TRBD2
TGTGCCAGCATCGCGGCGGGGGGAGAGACCCAGTACTTC
CASIAAGGETQYF
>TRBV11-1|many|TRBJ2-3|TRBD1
TGTGCCAGCAGCTTGTTGAGGGACAGAAGCACAGATACGCAGTATTTT
CASSLLRDRSTDTQYF
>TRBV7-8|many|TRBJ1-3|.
TGTGCCAGCAGCGATGCCGGGACACTACGCTCTGGAAACACCATATATTTT
CASSDAGTLRSGNTIYF
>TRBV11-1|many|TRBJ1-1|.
TGTGCCAGCAGCCATGGACAGTTGAACACTGAAGCTTTCTTT
CASSHGQLNTEAFF
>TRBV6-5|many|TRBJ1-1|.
TGTGCCAGCAGTTATGATGGGGGCAGGGCTTTCTTT
CASSYDGGRAFF
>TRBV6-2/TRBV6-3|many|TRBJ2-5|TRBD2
TGTGCCAGCAGGCCCAGCGGGGTTCAAGAGACCCAGTACTTC
CASRPSGVQETQYF
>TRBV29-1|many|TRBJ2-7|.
TGCAGCGTACCGAGGCAGGGTGGCTCCTACGAGCAGTACTTC
CSVPRQGGSYEQYF